Each of the 10 T cell receptor beta chains below was sequenced from the same sample in a study of PD-L1 blockade in urothelial cancer. Only in-frame clones appear in the TCRdb table, and some are missing; sequencing was by immunoSEQ multiplex PCR. The data hold around 68,000 clones, with roughly 77% observed a single time. As for time point: pretreatment peripheral blood. Material: PBMCs, obtained around atezolizumab (anti-PD-L1) treatment. The receptors originated from a man between 65 and 85 years old with urothelial cancer.

The gene calls are TRBV4-3 and TRBJ1-3; D gene unclear. V lost 1 base to trimming and J lost 5 bases, with 9 bases between them. This CDR3 has 14 residues. CDR1 is LGHNA and CDR2 is YSLEER in the germline V gene. This CDR3 is CASSQGSRRNTIYF. CDR3 nucleotide sequence: TGCGCCAGCAGCCAAGGGTCCAGAAGAAACACCATATATTTT.

The V gene is TRBV23-1, the J gene TRBJ1-4; D not certain. TRBV23-1 is reported as an ORF; its role is uncertain. CDR3 length: 15 residues. The V end lost 9 bases, the J end lost 8 bases, and 22 bases lay between the germline ends. This CDR3 reads CARSGVVPSREKLFF. CDR3 bases: TGCGCCAGATCCGGGGTGGTCCCGTCAAGGGAAAAACTGTTTTTT.

The chain is built from TRBV19 and TRBJ1-4, with a possible D match to TRBD1 (6 bases). The length of the CDR3 is 14 residues. V was cut by 5 bases and J by 2 bases, with 9 bases left in between. Germline V gene lookup returns CDR1 LNHDA and CDR2 SQIVND (reference sequence). CDR3 protein: CASSRQDTNEKLFF. The CDR3 DNA reads as TGTGCCAGTAGTCGACAGGACACTAATGAAAAACTGTTTTTT. The full variable domain, with the rest looked up from reference TRBV19 and TRBJ1-4, is DGGITQSPKYLFRKEGQNVTLSCEQNLNHDAMYWYRQDPGQGLRLIYYSQIVNDFQKGDIAEGYSVSREKKESFPLTVTSAQKNPTAFYLCASSRQDTNEKLFFGSGTQLSVL.

The gene calls are TRBV27 and TRBJ2-5; tentatively, D is TRBD2 (5 bases). Germline V lookup: CDR1 MNHEY, CDR2 SMNVEV (reference sequence). Trimming removed 6 bases at V and 5 bases at J, with 16 bases between. The CDR3 runs 14 residues. CDR3 in DNA: TGTGCCAGCAGAGGTGACGGGGTATGGGAGACCCAGTACTTC. As protein: CASRGDGVWETQYF.

V and J are TRBV28 and TRBJ2-2; D is undetermined. The CDR3 extends over 15 amino acids. The germline CDR1 and CDR2 sequences are MDHEN and SYDVKM. Trimming pared 1 base from V and 5 bases from J, leaving 11 bases between. The CDR3 sequence: CASSLSISLTGELFF. The CDR3 nucleotides are TGTGCCAGCAGTTTATCAATCTCTCTAACCGGGGAGCTGTTTTTT.

This clone has at least ten counts. J is TRBJ2-1 and V is TRBV5-4, with 8 bases aligning to TRBD1. Looked up from germline, CDR1 is SGHNT and CDR2 is YYREEE (reference sequence). The CDR3 is 14 amino acids. V shed 2 bases, J shed 9 bases, and the junction held 7 bases outside the gene matches. CDR3 residues: CASSFDRGRTEQFF. CDR3 DNA sequence: TGTGCCAGCAGCTTTGACAGGGGACGGACTGAGCAGTTCTTC. Filled out from reference TRBV5-4 and TRBJ2-1, the complete variable domain reads ETGVTQSPTHLIKTRGQQVTLRCSSQSGHNTVSWYQQALGQGPQFIFQYYREEENGRGNFPPRFSGLQFPNYSSELNVNALELDDSALYLCASSFDRGRTEQFFGPGTRLTVL.

This clone was counted a single time. This chain connects TRBV27 to TRBJ2-3; weak D call: TRBD2 (7 bases). Germline values: CDR1 MNHEY, CDR2 SMNVEV (reference sequence). This CDR3 is 16 amino acids long. V was pared by 5 bases and J by 9 bases, with 24 bases between. The CDR3 DNA reads as TGTGCCAGCAGTCTCCGCGGGGGCGGGCCGGCAGGGACGCAGTATTTT. Translated: CASSLRGGGPAGTQYF.

The chain recombines TRBV7-9 with TRBJ1-2, with D possibly matching TRBD1 (5 bases). The CDR3 loop spans 14 amino acids. Deletions cut 5 bases from V and 7 bases from J, with 17 bases between. Germline V gene sequence: CDR1 SEHNR, CDR2 FQNEAQ (reference sequence). CDR3 nucleotide sequence: TGTGCCAGCAGCCCCTTGGGGGGGTCGGGTGGCTACACCTTC. As protein: CASSPLGGSGGYTF.

This clone was seen a handful of times. The chain links TRBV14 to TRBJ1-1; D not certain. V lost 7 bases to trimming and J lost 2 bases, with 11 bases between them. Per germline, CDR1 SGHDN and CDR2 FVKESK. The CDR3 has 13 residues. The CDR3 sequence: CASTREANTEAFF. The CDR3 DNA sequence: TGTGCCAGCACGAGGGAGGCCAACACTGAAGCTTTCTTT.

The CDR3 DNA reads as TGTGCCAGCAGCTTAGCTTTCGGACAGCATACTGAAGCTTTCTTT. This codes for CASSLAFGQHTEAFF. The genes are TRBV11-2 and TRBJ1-1, with D possibly TRBD1 on 6 matching bases. Looked up from germline, CDR1 is SGHAT and CDR2 is FQNNGV. V lost 1 base to trimming and J lost 5 bases, with 14 bases between them. This CDR3 has 15 amino acids. Filled out from reference TRBV11-2 and TRBJ1-1, the complete variable domain reads EAGVAQSPRYKIIEKRQSVAFWCNPISGHATLYWYQQILGQGPKLLIQFQNNGVVDDSQLPKDRFSAERLKGVDSTLKIQPAKLEDSAVYLCASSLAFGQHTEAFFGQGTRLTVV.